This TCR beta chain was identified in a study of T cells after yellow fever vaccination. As for the study in general: Preparation of fractions with low cell numbers was performed using SMART-Seq v4 Ultra Low Input.

Germline assignment: CDR1 LGHNA and CDR2 YNFKEQ. The J segment lost 4 bases and the V segment lost 1 base, leaving 7 bases of the junction unmatched. This CDR3 has 16 residues. General observations from the study: At approximately 96% for CD4 and approximately 89% for CD8, most primary-vaccination clones showed up again after the booster.

TCRdb reprocessed the 5' RACE reads via MiXCR and lists one record per CDR3 protein. Seen here are 450,000 to 550,000 distinct CDR3 sequences, 21% observed once, and the top ten hold less than 20%. This clonotype turned up a few times. The antigen is not known. The TCR comes from a man aged 18 to 30 who received the YFV17D yellow fever vaccine. The sequencing here drew on PBMCs, taken less than 25 days after the first yellow fever vaccination. The genes are TRBV4-2 and TRBJ1-5; TRBD1 matches 7 bases. In DNA, the CDR3 is TGTGCCAGCAGCCAAGTTCCCGGGACAGCGAATCAGCCCCAGCATTTT. This codes for CASSQVPGTANQPQHF.